The clone carrying this T cell receptor (beta chain) was counted a few times. As yet, its antigen is unknown. Through a sample-barcoded 5' primer and a J-beta primer mix, a second PCR was run for about 6 to 11 cycles. Each cDNA molecule was tagged by a template-switch adaptor that had 12 random nucleotides. TCRdb re-derived calls from the 5' RACE reads in MiXCR, one entry per CDR3 protein. The sample lists hundreds of thousands of distinct CDR3 sequences; around 38% were seen once. Trimming took 0 bases from V and 2 from J; bases not matched to a gene: 6. This CDR3 has 15 amino acids. Germline lookup yields CDR1 DFQATT and CDR2 SNEGSKA (reference sequence). The data stem from a study of blood T cells in healthy people across ages. Findings and caveats of the study: It was the long-lived donors that had more naive CD4+ cells and higher diversity than aged donors. Significant beta diversity loss was already apparent by age approximately 38, declining roughly linearly.

Researchers report isolating at least 7 million PBMCs per sample. V is TRBV20-1 and J is TRBJ2-7; 8 nucleotides align to TRBD2. This clonotype was sampled from a man older than 75 in good health. The specimen was blood. The CDR3 nucleotides are TGCAGTGCTAGAGATCCTCGCGGGGGGACCTACGAGCAGTACTTC. It codes for CSARDPRGGTYEQYF.